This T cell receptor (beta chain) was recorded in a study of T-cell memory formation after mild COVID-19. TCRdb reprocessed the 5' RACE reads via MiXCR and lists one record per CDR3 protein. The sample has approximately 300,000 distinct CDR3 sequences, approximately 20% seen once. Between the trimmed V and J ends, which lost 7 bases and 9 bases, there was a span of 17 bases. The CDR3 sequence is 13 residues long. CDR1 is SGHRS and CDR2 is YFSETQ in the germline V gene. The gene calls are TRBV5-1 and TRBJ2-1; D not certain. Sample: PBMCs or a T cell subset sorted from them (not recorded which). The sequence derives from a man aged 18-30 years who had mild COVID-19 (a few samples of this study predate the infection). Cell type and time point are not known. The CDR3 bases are TGCGCCAGCCGAGTGGATGTATGGGGTGAGCAGTTCTTC. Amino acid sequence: CASRVDVWGEQFF.